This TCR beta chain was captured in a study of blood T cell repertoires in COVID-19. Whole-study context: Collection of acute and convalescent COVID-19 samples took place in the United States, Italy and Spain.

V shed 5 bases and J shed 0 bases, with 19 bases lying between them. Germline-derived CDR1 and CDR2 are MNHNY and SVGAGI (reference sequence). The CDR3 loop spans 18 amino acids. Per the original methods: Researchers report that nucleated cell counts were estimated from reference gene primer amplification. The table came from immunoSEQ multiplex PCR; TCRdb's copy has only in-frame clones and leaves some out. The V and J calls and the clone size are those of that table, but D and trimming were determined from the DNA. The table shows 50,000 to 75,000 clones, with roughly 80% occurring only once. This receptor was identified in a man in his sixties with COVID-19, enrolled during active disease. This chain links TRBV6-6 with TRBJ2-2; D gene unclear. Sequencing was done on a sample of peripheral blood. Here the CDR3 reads CASSLSTQRRSNTGELFF. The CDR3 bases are TGTGCCAGCAGTCTTTCGACTCAACGCCGCTCGAACACCGGGGAGCTGTTTTTT.